The sequence of this TCR beta chain was determined in a study of blood T cell repertoires in COVID-19. In its sample, this clone was seen once. Different DNA sequences within this sample yield the same CDR3. The data were produced by immunoSEQ multiplex PCR, yet TCRdb's version contains in-frame clones alone and is incomplete. The table lists fewer than 400,000 clones, around 85% of them singletons. CDR1 and CDR2 (germline): MNHEY, SMNVEV (reference sequence). The V gene lost 3 bases and the J gene lost 2 bases, with 7 bases spanning the gap. The CDR3 extends over 13 amino acids. The chain joins TRBV27 to TRBJ1-2, with D possibly TRBD1 on 6 matching bases. The sequenced material came from PBMCs or T cells enriched from blood (not recorded which). This TCR was sampled from a woman aged 25 to 45 who had been exposed to COVID-19. In nucleotides, the CDR3 is TGTGCCAGCAGTTTTGGGGGCAACTATGGCTACACCTTC. Amino acids: CASSFGGNYGYTF.